This TCR beta chain was captured in a study of T cells after yellow fever vaccination (dated by TCRdb to about 2019). At the level of the whole study: The SMART-Seq v4 Ultra Low Input RNA kit was used to prepare libraries from fractions with low cell numbers. To track T-cell clones before and after primary and booster YFV17D yellow fever vaccination, bulk TCR alpha and beta repertoires were sequenced longitudinally. Two healthy male donors, one aged 18 to 30 and one aged 30 to 40 years, were included in the cohort. Blood was drawn at multiple timepoints before and after primary and secondary immunization, with bulk PBMC replicates and cell subsets isolated. General findings and caveats noted by the study authors: Computational filtering was required because FACS-sorted repertoires could contain abundant contaminating clonotypes from the bulk population. Compared with the primary T-cell response, the secondary T-cell response was weaker but faster, peaking on day 5 rather than day 15. A small share of clonotypes occurred in both CD4 and CD8 compartments, likely arising from convergent recombination. Most clones expanded after primary vaccination (approximately 96% of CD4 and around nine tenths of CD8) were re-detected after the booster, suggesting that broad memory maintenance occurred. Because the study included only a couple of donors, the extent to which the findings can be generalized is limited.

This clonotype was counted only a few times. The clone's antigen remains unknown. There are no base qualities to consult, and no much larger clone falls within one base. The treatment or condition tag for this specimen amounts to: live attenuated yellow fever vaccine strain. Two biological replicates of bulk PBMCs were collected at each blood-draw timepoint. A standard Ficoll-Paque protocol was used to isolate PBMCs from peripheral blood. TriZol was used to extract RNA from bulk PBMCs, CD4 and CD8 fractions, and dextramer-positive and dextramer-negative fractions. Taken from the germline V gene, the CDR1 and CDR2 loops are SGHDT and YYEEEE. V is cut by 6 bases and J by 7 bases, and the space between the germline ends is 11 bases. Counted from cysteine to phenylalanine, this CDR3 has 13 amino acids. The retained sequence is limited to the CDR3, 39 bases, with the frame set at the first base. The sequencing machine was an Illumina NovaSeq 6000. Synthesis of TCR cDNA relied on 5'RACE template switching, a step that introduced a universal primer site along with unique molecular identifiers. cDNA synthesis was primed from both the TCR alpha and TCR beta constant segments. Two PCR steps were used to amplify libraries, with sample barcodes and sequencing adapters being added in the second step. Sequencing of libraries was performed on Illumina HiSeq 2500 (2x100 bp) or NovaSeq (2x150 bp). On the study's bioinformatics: Reads were demultiplexed and collapsed into UMI consensus sequences with MIGEC, and V(D)J alignment was performed with MiXCR. Vaccine-responding clonotypes were identified with edgeR using replicate PBMC samples, with FDR below 0.01 and a log2 fold change above 5 up to day 15 being required. CD4 or CD8 identity was assigned to each bulk clonotype according to whether the clonotype was present at higher abundance in the sequenced CD4 repertoire or the sequenced CD8 repertoire. Using fastp trimming at Q25 and MiXCR clonotype assembly, TCRdb reanalyzed the public sequencing data and kept in-frame beta chains. Rows are unified per CDR3 protein, each entry keeping the most common DNA and genes. The V and J calls come from TCRdb's annotation, not from the publication. For this sample the table gives about 320,000 distinct CDR3 sequences, of which around 4.5% were detected only once. The ten largest clones capture 15% to 20% of the sample.

The V and J segments used are TRBV5-6 and TRBJ1-6; the D gene cannot be named for sure. The TCR comes from a man aged 18-30 years who received the YFV17D yellow fever vaccine. Sequencing was performed on PBMCs, taken 15 days after the yellow fever booster vaccination. The CDR3 protein is CASKYGGNSPLHF. The bases read TGTGCCAGCAAATACGGAGGGAATTCACCCCTCCACTTT. The CDR3, completed at both ends by the reference TRBV5-6 and TRBJ1-6 genes, gives the full variable domain DAGVTQSPTHLIKTRGQQVTLRCSPKSGHDTVSWYQQALGQGPQFIFQYYEEEERQRGNFPDRFSGHQFPNYSSELNVNALLLGDSALYLCASKYGGNSPLHFGNGTRLTVT.